Following are 4 T cell receptor beta chains from one sample sequenced in a study of blood T cells in healthy people across ages. Next came a second PCR, run for roughly 6 to 11 cycles, which used a sample-barcoded 5' primer along with a J-beta primer mix. Each CDR3 protein is one row after TCRdb ran MiXCR on the 5' RACE reads. This table holds hundreds of thousands of distinct CDR3 sequences, approximately 35% found once. The sequenced sample was blood. The source is a man between 18 and 29 years old in good health.

The V call is TRBV15, the J call TRBJ1-6; 7 bases align to TRBD1. The germline gives CDR1 LNHNV, CDR2 YYDKDF (reference sequence). This CDR3 region has 15 residues. V trimming: 3 bases; J trimming: 6 bases; junction bases outside the gene matches: 5. In nucleotides, the CDR3 is TGTGCCACCAGCAGGACGGACAGGCTTAATTCACCCCTCCACTTT. The encoded protein is CATSRTDRLNSPLHF.

This clonotype was counted a few times. The chain joins TRBV4-2 to TRBJ2-1, with TRBD1 matching over 10 bases. This CDR3 has 15 amino acids. CDR1 LGHNA and CDR2 YNFKEQ come from the germline V gene. The trim removed 4 bases at V and 7 bases at J, leaving 7 bases unmatched. This chain's CDR3 is CASSPGQGGWNEQFF. CDR3 nucleotide sequence: TGTGCCAGCAGCCCTGGACAGGGGGGATGGAATGAGCAGTTCTTC.

The chain has TRBV7-2 and TRBJ2-3, with unresolved D. The CDR3 contains 13 residues. Germline loops: CDR1 SGHTA, CDR2 FQGNSA. V was clipped by 4 bases and J by 2 bases, with 7 bases between them. The CDR3 DNA follows: TGTACCAGCAGCTCTAAGTACACAGATACGCAGTATTTT. Translated, it gives CTSSSKYTDTQYF.

With respect to this clonotype: With a much larger clone just one base away, this may be a read error. This chain joins TRBV20-1 and TRBJ2-5, with 11 bases identical to TRBD2. The CDR3 has 15 amino acids. With V trimmed by 1 base and J by 11 bases, 12 bases remained unmatched. Germline V CDR1 and CDR2: DFQATT, SNEGSKA (reference sequence). CDR3 residues: CSARGLAGGVYEQYF. The CDR3 nucleotides are TGCAGTGCTAGAGGCCTAGCGGGGGGTGTGTATGAGCAGTACTTC.